This is a list of T cell receptor beta chains from one sample in a study of radiotherapy plus CTLA-4 blockade in lung cancer. The assay was immunoSEQ multiplex PCR, and TCRdb's table has in-frame clones only and misses some. In the table there are 24,000 or so clones, over 55% of which are singletons. This sample comprised peripheral blood, obtained from a patient treated with radiotherapy plus ipilimumab. The receptors shown here come from a human donor with non-small cell lung cancer whose response to radiotherapy plus ipilimumab could not be evaluated. Each CDR3 is given with its conserved first and last residue. D genes are given only for firm matches. A row's size may be missing; if present it is once, few, many or a size class.

- TRBJ1-2 TRBV18 - CASSPRSYSDYGYTF TGTGCCAGCTCACCACGCTCCTATAGCGACTATGGCTACACCTTC
- TRBJ1-3 TRBV7-3 - CASSLRGGGNTIYF TGTGCCAGCAGCTTACGAGGGGGTGGAAACACCATATATTTT
- TRBJ1-1 TRBV18 - CASSPRTNTEAFF TGTGCCAGCTCACCGCGAACGAACACTGAAGCTTTCTTT
- TRBJ1-2 TRBV7-8 - CASSSKGVNYGYTF TGTGCCAGCAGCTCGAAGGGAGTCAACTATGGCTACACCTTC
- TRBJ2-2 TRBV10-3 - CAISGDTRTGELFF TGTGCCATCAGTGGGGACACCCGCACCGGGGAGCTGTTTTTT
- TRBJ1-5 TRBV7-2 - CASSGNRVGNQPQHF TGTGCCAGCAGCGGAAACAGGGTTGGGAATCAGCCCCAGCATTTT
TRBD2 TRBJ2-1 TRBV25-1 - CASNAGTGGTYNEQFF TGTGCCAGCAATGCTGGGACCGGGGGGACCTACAATGAGCAGTTCTTC
TRBD1 TRBJ1-3 TRBV7-2 - CASSRQGAQTGNTIYF TGTGCCAGCAGCCGACAGGGGGCGCAGACTGGAAACACCATATATTTT
TRBD2 TRBJ2-5 TRBV5-1 - CASSLGTSGPETQYF TGCGCCAGCAGCTTGGGGACTAGCGGTCCGGAGACCCAGTACTTC
TRBD2 TRBJ2-7 TRBV5-4 few CASAAGREAPPYEQYF TGTGCCAGCGCGGCAGGGCGGGAGGCCCCCCCCTACGAGCAGTACTTC
TRBD2 TRBJ2-4 TRBV30 - CAWSYRVAGAAKNIQYF TGTGCCTGGAGTTACCGTGTGGCGGGAGCAGCCAAAAACATTCAGTACTTC
TRBD2 TRBJ2-1 TRBV6-5 - CASSYSGSGGMDEQFF TGTGCCAGCAGTTACTCTGGTAGCGGGGGGATGGATGAGCAGTTCTTC
- TRBJ2-5 TRBV29-1 - CSVGSRDQYF TGCAGCGTGGGGTCGAGGGACCAGTACTTC
TRBD1 TRBJ2-3 TRBV5-4 - CASSRDRGTDTQYF TGTGCCAGCAGCCGCGACAGGGGAACAGATACGCAGTATTTT
- TRBJ1-2 TRBV19 - CASGPEALGGYTF TGTGCCAGCGGCCCGGAGGCCCTGGGGGGCTACACCTTC
TRBD2 TRBJ2-2 TRBV6-5 once CASSRHGRATGELFF TGTGCCAGCAGTAGACACGGGAGGGCCACCGGGGAGCTGTTTTTT
- TRBJ1-2 TRBV7-2 - CASSLEAGIGYTF TGTGCCAGCAGCTTAGAGGCAGGGATCGGCTACACCTTC
TRBD1 TRBJ1-5 TRBV10-3 few CAISETGTGRGPQHF TGTGCCATCAGTGAGACCGGGACAGGGAGGGGGCCCCAGCATTTT
TRBD1 TRBJ2-4 TRBV5-1 - CASTAQGQGDRIQYF TGCGCCAGCACGGCCCAGGGACAGGGAGATCGGATTCAGTACTTC
- TRBJ1-1 TRBV18 once CASSPRGLANTEAFF TGTGCCAGCTCACCACGGGGACTAGCGAACACTGAAGCTTTCTTT
- TRBJ1-1 TRBV19 - CASSITAPTTEAFF TGTGCCAGTAGTATTACAGCTCCGACCACTGAAGCTTTCTTT
- TRBJ2-7 TRBV7-6 - CASSLLSSGKEQYF TGTGCCAGCAGCTTACTCAGCTCGGGTAAAGAGCAGTACTTC
- TRBJ2-5 TRBV10-3 - CAISEELGAGPKETQYF TGTGCCATCAGTGAGGAATTGGGGGCAGGGCCGAAAGAGACCCAGTACTTC
- TRBJ2-3 TRBV2 - CASSGAGGTDTQYF TGTGCCAGCAGTGGGGCAGGGGGCACAGATACGCAGTATTTT
TRBD1 TRBJ2-7 TRBV7-6 once CASSSPRDSYEQYF TGTGCCAGCAGCTCCCCCCGGGACAGCTACGAGCAGTACTTC
- TRBJ2-5 TRBV11-3 - CASSKPGGDETQYF TGTGCCAGCAGCAAACCTGGCGGGGATGAGACCCAGTACTTC
TRBD1 TRBJ2-7 TRBV27 - CASSLGTGQGKTEQYF TGTGCCAGCAGTTTAGGTACCGGACAGGGGAAGACCGAGCAGTACTTC
TRBD2 TRBJ2-5 TRBV5-1 - CASSLAGDQETQYF TGCGCCAGCAGTCTAGCGGGCGATCAAGAGACCCAGTACTTC
- TRBJ1-2 TRBV5-5 - CASSLGQLYGYTF TGTGCCAGCAGCTTGGGACAGCTCTATGGCTACACCTTC
- TRBJ2-5 TRBV18 - CASSPPSGETQYF TGTGCCAGCTCACCACCGTCGGGGGAGACCCAGTACTTC
- TRBJ1-1 TRBV18 - CASSRTVGTEAFF TGTGCCAGCTCCCGGACAGTGGGCACTGAAGCTTTCTTT
- TRBJ2-5 TRBV9 - CASSFRVEETQYF TGTGCCAGCAGCTTCAGGGTTGAGGAGACCCAGTACTTC
TRBD1 TRBJ2-7 TRBV19 - CASSIGAGGVYEQYF TGTGCCAGTAGTATAGGGGCAGGGGGCGTTTACGAGCAGTACTTC
TRBD1 TRBJ2-7 TRBV6-6 - CASSYSRQGAYEQYF TGTGCCAGCAGTTACTCGAGACAGGGGGCCTACGAGCAGTACTTC
- TRBJ1-5 TRBV19 - CASSTQGKQPQHF TGTGCCAGTAGTACCCAGGGGAAACAGCCCCAGCATTTT
- TRBJ1-4 TRBV28 few CASSPFTTNEKLFF TGTGCCAGCAGCCCATTCACAACTAATGAAAAACTGTTTTTT
TRBD2 TRBJ2-1 TRBV18 - CASSPGLAGVNEQFF TGTGCCAGCTCACCGGGACTAGCGGGAGTAAATGAGCAGTTCTTC
- TRBJ2-7 TRBV2 - CASSEIAGEQYF TGTGCCAGCAGTGAAATCGCAGGCGAGCAGTACTTC